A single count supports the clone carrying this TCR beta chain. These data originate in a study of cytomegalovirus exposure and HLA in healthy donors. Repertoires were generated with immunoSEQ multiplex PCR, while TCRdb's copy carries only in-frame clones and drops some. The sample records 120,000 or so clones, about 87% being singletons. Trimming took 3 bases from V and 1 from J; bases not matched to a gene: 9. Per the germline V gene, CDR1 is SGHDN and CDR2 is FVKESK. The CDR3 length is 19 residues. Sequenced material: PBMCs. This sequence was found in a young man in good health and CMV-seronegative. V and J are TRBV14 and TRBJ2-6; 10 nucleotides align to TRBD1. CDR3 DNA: TGTGCCAGCAGCCATGACTCCGGGACAGGGGATTCTGGGGCCAACGTCCTGACTTTC. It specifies CASSHDSGTGDSGANVLTF.